The 4 T cell receptor beta chains presented below share a single source sample, sequenced in a study of memory CD4+ T cells and cytomegalovirus serostatus. Single viable CD3+CD4+CD8-CD45RO+ cells were sorted as the memory CD4+ T cells. Sequencing was performed with immunoSEQ multiplex PCR; in TCRdb, only in-frame clones are kept and a portion is missing. The table records around 88,000 clones, around 80% of them present only once. Sequenced input: memory CD4+ T cells from blood. Receptors originate from an adult in good health and CMV-seropositive.

The chain employs TRBV4-3 and TRBJ1-1, with 9 bases fitting TRBD1. With V trimmed by 3 bases and J by 6 bases, 5 bases remained unmatched. Germline V CDR1 and CDR2: LGHNA, YSLEER. This CDR3 has 14 amino acids. CDR3 bases: TGCGCCAGCAGCCACACGGACAGGGGTGCTGAAGCTTTCTTT. Its protein product is CASSHTDRGAEAFF.

Only a few counts were recorded for this clone. The chain joins TRBV6-1 to TRBJ1-5, with 8 nucleotides matching TRBD1. There are 16 residues in the CDR3. With 2 bases clipped from V and 6 bases from J, the junction kept 9 bases outside the gene matches. Germline assignment: CDR1 MNHNS and CDR2 SASEGT. The CDR3 DNA follows: TGTGCCAGCAGTGAACGACAGGGGCTAGGTGGTCAGCCCCAGCATTTT. It codes for CASSERQGLGGQPQHF.

The V gene is TRBV7-2, the J gene TRBJ2-2; no reliable D call. Trimming left V 2 bases short and J 5 bases short, with 9 bases between. This CDR3 has 14 residues. The V gene's germline CDR1 is SGHTA and CDR2 FQGNSA. The CDR3 sequence: CASSLYQRTGELFF. CDR3 nucleotides: TGTGCCAGCAGCTTATACCAACGGACCGGGGAGCTGTTTTTT. The whole variable domain, filled in from reference TRBV7-2 and TRBJ2-2, reads GAGVSQSPSNKVTEKGKDVELRCDPISGHTALYWYRQSLGQGLEFLIYFQGNSAPDKSGLPSDRFSAERTGGSVSTLTIQRTQQEDSAVYLCASSLYQRTGELFFGEGSRLTVL.

This clone was detected once. The chain couples TRBV2 to TRBJ2-7; 7 bases map to TRBD2. CDR1 SNHLY and CDR2 FYNNEI come from the germline V gene. Germline trimming cut 7 bases from V and 7 bases from J; bases unmatched to any gene: 10. The CDR3 has 13 amino acids. CDR3 residues: CASTVTSPGEQYF. CDR3 bases: TGTGCCAGCACCGTGACTAGCCCCGGAGAGCAGTACTTC. Full variable domain (rest looked up from reference TRBV2 and TRBJ2-7): EPEVTQTPSHQVTQMGQEVILRCVPISNHLYFYWYRQILGQKVEFLVSFYNNEISEKSEIFDDQFSVERPDGSNFTLKIRSTKLEDSAMYFCASTVTSPGEQYFGPGTRLTVT.